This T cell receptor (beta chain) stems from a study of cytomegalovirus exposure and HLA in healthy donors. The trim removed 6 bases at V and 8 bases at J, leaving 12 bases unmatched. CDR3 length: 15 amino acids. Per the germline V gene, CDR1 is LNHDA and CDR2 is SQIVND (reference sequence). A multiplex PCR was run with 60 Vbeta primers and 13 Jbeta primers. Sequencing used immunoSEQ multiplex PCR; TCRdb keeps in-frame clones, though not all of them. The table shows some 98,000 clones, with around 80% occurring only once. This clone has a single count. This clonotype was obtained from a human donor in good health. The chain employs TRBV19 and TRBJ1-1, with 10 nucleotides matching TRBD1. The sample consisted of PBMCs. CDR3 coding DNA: TGTGCCAGTAGAGAAAGGACAGGGGGAATCTCCGAAGCTTTCTTT. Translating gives CASRERTGGISEAFF.